These T cell receptor beta chains were read from a single sample in a study of cytomegalovirus exposure and HLA in healthy donors. Profiled with immunoSEQ multiplex PCR; TCRdb holds only in-frame clones, not every one. The sample holds some 160,000 clones, 86% seen once. Sequencing was done on a sample of PBMCs. These receptors originate from a woman in her late teens or twenties in good health and CMV-seronegative. The CDR3 runs from the conserved cysteine through the conserved F or W. D genes are given only for firm matches. The size of a clone is reported for some rows only, either as once, few or many, or as a class for expanded clones.

clone_size j_call v_call d_call cdr3_aa cdr3_nt
. TRBJ1-2 TRBV27 . CASSLWGFGGDYGYTF TGTGCCAGCAGTTTGTGGGGATTCGGGGGGGACTATGGCTACACCTTC
. TRBJ1-2 TRBV6-1 . CASSERGGVNYGYTF TGTGCCAGCAGTGAACGCGGGGGAGTCAACTATGGCTACACCTTC
. TRBJ2-3 TRBV9 . CASSVGVFSDTQYF TGTGCCAGCAGCGTAGGCGTCTTCTCAGATACGCAGTATTTT
. TRBJ2-7 TRBV7-2 TRBD1 CASSATGAEQYF TGTGCCAGCAGCGCCACAGGGGCCGAGCAGTACTTC
. TRBJ1-3 TRBV28 . CASSFASGSLDTIYF TGTGCCAGCAGTTTTGCCTCGGGAAGCCTAGACACCATATATTTT
. TRBJ2-1 TRBV27 . CATVGGPLSNEQFF TGTGCCACCGTAGGGGGACCCCTCTCCAATGAGCAGTTCTTC
. TRBJ2-7 TRBV28 TRBD1 CASRNRGSYEQYF TGTGCCAGCAGGAACAGGGGGTCCTACGAGCAGTACTTC
. TRBJ1-5 TRBV19 . CASSMGARGGQPQHF TGTGCCAGTAGTATGGGCGCCCGCGGAGGGCAGCCCCAGCATTTT
. TRBJ1-3 TRBV15 . CATSSGQLNTIYF TGTGCCACCAGCAGCGGACAGCTCAACACCATATATTTT
once TRBJ2-7 TRBV25-1 TRBD2 CASSALGLAVRGEQYF TGTGCCAGCAGTGCGCTGGGACTAGCGGTCCGGGGCGAGCAGTACTTC
. TRBJ1-2 TRBV27 . CASSFTGRANYGYTF TGTGCCAGCAGTTTTACAGGCAGGGCTAACTATGGCTACACCTTC
once TRBJ2-5 TRBV30 . CAWAPLGTNQETQYF TGTGCCTGGGCCCCTTTGGGGACAAACCAAGAGACCCAGTACTTC
. TRBJ2-5 TRBV15 TRBD2 CATSSQAGGQTQYF TGTGCCACCAGCAGTCAGGCGGGAGGTCAGACCCAGTACTTC
few TRBJ1-2 TRBV28 . CASNYPGNGGGYTF TGTGCCAGCAACTACCCGGGAAATGGGGGCGGCTACACCTTC
. TRBJ2-5 TRBV2 TRBD1 CASSPNRQGAETQYF TGTGCCAGCAGCCCAAATAGACAGGGGGCCGAGACCCAGTACTTC
. TRBJ1-6 TRBV4-1 . CASSQQRGQLNPYNSPLHF TGCGCCAGCAGCCAACAACGCGGACAGCTCAACCCCTATAATTCACCCCTCCACTTT
once TRBJ1-5 TRBV29-1 . CSVEVGEGQPQHF TGCAGCGTTGAGGTCGGGGAAGGTCAGCCCCAGCATTTT
few TRBJ2-2 TRBV15 . CATSLDSTNTGELFF TGTGCCACCAGCCTAGACTCCACGAACACCGGGGAGCTGTTTTTT
. TRBJ2-3 TRBV19 TRBD1 CASSMTGPASSTDTQYF TGTGCCAGTAGTATGACAGGGCCCGCTTCATCCACAGATACGCAGTATTTT
. TRBJ1-4 TRBV5-8 . CASNGGRRRLNEKLFF TGTGCCAGCAACGGGGGGCGTCGCAGGCTTAATGAAAAACTGTTTTTT
. TRBJ2-5 TRBV11-3 TRBD1 CASRARDSETQYF TGTGCCAGCAGAGCCCGGGACAGTGAGACCCAGTACTTC
. TRBJ2-7 TRBV7-2 . CASSLRRREQYF TGTGCCAGCAGCTTAAGGAGGCGCGAGCAGTACTTC
. TRBJ1-1 TRBV5-1 . CASSLFASGDTEAFF TGCGCCAGCAGCTTGTTCGCATCGGGGGACACTGAAGCTTTCTTT
. TRBJ1-1 TRBV28 TRBD1 CASGRGPGNTEAFF TGTGCCAGCGGAAGGGGGCCGGGGAACACTGAAGCTTTCTTT
. TRBJ1-1 TRBV5-5 . CASSWILEGWNTEAFF TGTGCCAGCAGCTGGATCTTGGAGGGATGGAACACTGAAGCTTTCTTT
. TRBJ2-1 TRBV30 TRBD2 CAWRIAGSNEQFF TGTGCCTGGCGAATAGCGGGATCAAATGAGCAGTTCTTC
few TRBJ1-5 TRBV2 TRBD1 CASIGGGADNQPQHF TGTGCCAGCATCGGAGGGGGCGCAGACAATCAGCCCCAGCATTTT
. TRBJ2-2 TRBV6-5 . CASSYSPTGNTGELFF TGTGCCAGCAGTTACTCGCCTACCGGGAACACCGGGGAGCTGTTTTTT
few TRBJ1-5 TRBV6-5 TRBD1 CASSFSTGGNQPQHF TGTGCCAGCAGTTTTTCGACAGGGGGAAATCAGCCCCAGCATTTT
. TRBJ2-6 TRBV7-9 TRBD1 CASSHTGAGANVLTF TGTGCCAGCAGCCATACAGGGGCTGGGGCCAACGTCCTGACTTTC
. TRBJ2-1 TRBV2 . CASSDSGGGLEQFF TGTGCCAGCAGTGATAGCGGAGGAGGTCTTGAGCAGTTCTTC
. TRBJ2-7 TRBV9 TRBD1 CASSPRGQGNYEQYF TGTGCCAGCAGCCCCCGAGGACAGGGGAACTACGAGCAGTACTTC
. TRBJ1-1 TRBV28 TRBD1 CASTPGQGANTEAFF TGTGCCAGCACCCCAGGACAGGGGGCGAACACTGAAGCTTTCTTT
. TRBJ2-7 TRBV28 TRBD2 CASSSFSSGVSYEQYF TGTGCCAGCAGTTCCTTCTCTAGCGGGGTCTCCTACGAGCAGTACTTC
. TRBJ2-3 TRBV6-1 . CASSEVMAGATDTQYF TGTGCCAGCAGTGAAGTTATGGCAGGGGCCACAGATACGCAGTATTTT
. TRBJ2-3 TRBV5-4 . CASSSQGPDTQYF TGTGCCAGCAGCTCTCAGGGCCCAGATACGCAGTATTTT
once TRBJ1-2 TRBV28 . CASSFAGEGGYTF TGTGCCAGCAGTTTTGCAGGGGAGGGGGGCTACACCTTC
. TRBJ2-3 TRBV2 TRBD2 CASTPRGERGAQYF TGTGCCAGCACCCCGCGGGGGGAGCGGGGGGCGCAGTATTTT
. TRBJ2-3 TRBV11-3 TRBD2 CASSLEASGAKTDTQYF TGTGCCAGCAGCTTAGAAGCTAGCGGGGCCAAAACAGATACGCAGTATTTT
once TRBJ2-7 TRBV5-1 TRBD1 CASSVGPGQAYEQYF TGCGCCAGCAGCGTGGGACCGGGACAGGCCTACGAGCAGTACTTC
. TRBJ1-2 TRBV6-1 TRBD1 CASRESTGDYGYTF TGTGCCAGCAGGGAGAGTACAGGGGACTATGGCTACACCTTC
few TRBJ1-3 TRBV6-1 . CAIQLGTDTGNTIYF TGTGCCATACAGCTCGGGACTGACACTGGAAACACCATATATTTT
few TRBJ1-1 TRBV28 TRBD1 CASSGTGAVHTEAFF TGTGCCAGCAGTGGAACAGGGGCGGTACACACTGAAGCTTTCTTT
. TRBJ1-5 TRBV20-1 . CSAGQGKPQHF TGCAGTGCGGGCCAGGGAAAGCCCCAGCATTTT
. TRBJ2-1 TRBV7-9 . CASSKADRSSYNEQFF TGTGCCAGCAGCAAAGCCGACAGGAGCTCCTACAATGAGCAGTTCTTC
. TRBJ2-7 TRBV27 . CASRQETEQYF TGTGCCAGCAGACAAGAAACCGAGCAGTACTTC
. TRBJ2-1 TRBV2 TRBD2 CASSGTLAGGVNEQFF TGTGCCAGCAGTGGAACTCTAGCGGGGGGGGTGAATGAGCAGTTCTTC
. TRBJ2-1 TRBV29-1 . CSADRHSYNEQFF TGCAGCGCGGACAGACACTCCTACAATGAGCAGTTCTTC
. TRBJ1-3 TRBV7-9 TRBD1 CSSSSSNRGYGNTIYF TGTTCCAGCAGCTCATCCAACAGGGGTTACGGAAACACCATATATTTT
. TRBJ2-5 TRBV5-1 . CASSLSGTRKQETQYF TGCGCCAGCAGCCTCTCGGGGACACGCAAGCAAGAGACCCAGTACTTC
. TRBJ2-5 TRBV28 . CASSLGGGLKTQYF TGTGCCAGCAGTTTGGGGGGGGGCCTTAAGACCCAGTACTTC
. TRBJ2-3 TRBV2 TRBD1 CASLLGDRGADTQYF TGTGCCAGCCTTTTGGGGGACAGGGGTGCAGATACGCAGTATTTT
once TRBJ1-2 TRBV14 . CASSQDLGLYGYTF TGTGCCAGCAGCCAGGACTTAGGACTCTATGGCTACACCTTC
few TRBJ1-1 TRBV27 . CASSSGFTEAFF TGTGCCAGCAGTTCGGGTTTCACTGAAGCTTTCTTT
. TRBJ1-2 TRBV7-9 . CASIGGEPNYGYTF TGTGCCAGCATCGGGGGTGAACCTAACTATGGCTACACCTTC
. TRBJ1-4 TRBV5-1 . CASSLWQATNEKLFF TGCGCCAGCAGCTTGTGGCAGGCAACTAATGAAAAACTGTTTTTT
. TRBJ1-4 TRBV30 . CAWSVLGEKLFF TGTGCCTGGAGTGTACTGGGCGAAAAACTGTTTTTT
. TRBJ1-1 TRBV28 . CASRRGADTEAFF TGTGCCAGCAGGCGGGGGGCAGACACTGAAGCTTTCTTT
. TRBJ2-6 TRBV19 . CASSMSISGANVLTF TGTGCCAGTAGTATGAGTATTTCTGGGGCCAACGTCCTGACTTTC